This T cell receptor beta chain was retrieved from a study of memory CD4+ T cells and cytomegalovirus serostatus. The table came from immunoSEQ multiplex PCR; TCRdb's copy has only in-frame clones and leaves some out. This table holds under 35,000 clones, more than 75% found once. The sort gate was single viable CD3+CD4+CD8-CD45RO+ cells for memory CD4+ T cells. This CDR3 spans 15 amino acids. Germline V gene sequence: CDR1 LGHNA, CDR2 YSLEER. V lost 2 bases, J lost 2 bases, and 11 bases lay in between. The chain couples TRBV4-3 to TRBJ2-3; D not resolved. Sequenced material: memory CD4+ T cells from blood. The sequence was collected from an adult in good health and CMV-seronegative. In DNA form, the CDR3 reads TGCGCCAGCAGCCAACGTTACCCCGACACAGATACGCAGTATTTT. This sequence encodes CASSQRYPDTDTQYF.